A selection of T cell receptor beta chains follows, all from one sample in a study of T-cell memory formation after mild COVID-19. TCRdb re-called the 5' RACE reads with MiXCR, one entry per CDR3 protein. This sample carries approximately 88,000 distinct CDR3 sequences, 25% of them seen once, and the ten largest clones take roughly 41%. The sample was PBMCs or a T cell subset sorted from them (not recorded which). These receptors originate from a young man who had mild COVID-19 (a few samples of this study predate the infection). Cell type and time point are not known. CDR3s include the opening cysteine and the closing phenylalanine or tryptophan. The order of the fields is J gene, V gene, D gene, clone size, CDR3 protein, CDR3 DNA. A D gene is named only where the DNA matches it firmly. Clone size is given for some rows only: seen once, a few or many times, or a class if the clone is expanded.

>TRBJ2-5|TRBV7-2|TRBD2|.
CASSLGAGGFGETQYF
TGTGCCAGCAGCTTGGGCGCGGGGGGTTTTGGAGAGACCCAGTACTTC
>TRBJ1-2|TRBV6-6|.|few
CASSPAGAGYTF
TGTGCCAGCAGCCCCGCGGGGGCGGGCTACACCTTC
>TRBJ1-2|TRBV24-1|.|.
CATSDRLHNYGYTF
TGTGCCACCAGTGATCGGCTTCATAACTATGGCTACACCTTC
>TRBJ1-2|TRBV3-1|.|.
CASSQVQGLPTGGYTF
TGTGCCAGCAGCCAAGTGCAGGGGCTTCCCACCGGAGGCTACACCTTC
>TRBJ1-4|TRBV6-6|.|.
CASSLLDREKLFF
TGTGCCAGCAGTCTCCTCGACAGGGAAAAACTGTTTTTT
>TRBJ2-1|TRBV6-2/TRBV6-3|.|.
CASSPRFSVLWQFF
TGTGCCAGCAGTCCCCGGTTTAGCGTTCTCTGGCAGTTCTTC
>TRBJ1-5|TRBV6-5|.|.
CASSYSGAPHQPQHF
TGTGCCAGCAGTTACTCCGGGGCCCCCCATCAGCCCCAGCATTTT
>TRBJ2-7|TRBV5-6|TRBD1|.
CASRVLEPGQAIEQYF
TGTGCCAGCAGGGTACTCGAGCCGGGACAGGCCATCGAGCAGTACTTC
>TRBJ2-2|TRBV4-3|TRBD2|few
CASSHPYGAGGNTGELFF
TGCGCCAGCAGCCACCCCTACGGTGCGGGGGGGAACACCGGGGAGCTGTTTTTT
>TRBJ1-5|TRBV4-3|.|once
CASSQDGQHRQPQHF
TGCGCCAGCAGCCAAGATGGACAGCACCGTCAGCCCCAGCATTTT
>TRBJ2-2|TRBV7-2|.|.
CASSLGSYQNTGELFF
TGTGCCAGCAGCTTAGGGAGTTATCAGAACACCGGGGAGCTGTTTTTT
>TRBJ2-6|TRBV14|.|.
CASSQDQLSSGANVLTF
TGTGCCAGCAGCCAAGATCAGTTGAGCTCTGGGGCCAACGTCCTGACTTTC
>TRBJ1-5|TRBV6-2/TRBV6-3|.|.
CASSLPSNQPQHF
TGTGCCAGCAGTTTGCCGAGCAATCAGCCCCAGCATTTT
>TRBJ1-1|TRBV2|.|.
CASSEGVRTEAFF
TGTGCCAGCAGTGAAGGAGTGCGCACTGAAGCTTTCTTT
>TRBJ1-1|TRBV20-1|.|few
CSARFHDFAGPTEAFF
TGCAGTGCTAGATTTCATGACTTCGCAGGGCCTACTGAAGCTTTCTTT
>TRBJ1-2|TRBV3-1|TRBD1|once
CASSRAGQPLYGYTF
TGTGCCAGCAGCCGGGCGGGACAGCCGCTCTATGGCTACACCTTC
>TRBJ2-7|TRBV20-1|.|.
CSASQGRVLAYEQYF
TGCAGTGCTAGCCAGGGACGGGTTTTAGCCTACGAGCAGTACTTC
>TRBJ2-7|TRBV6-1|.|.
CASSEGLQTYEQYF
TGTGCCAGCAGTGAGGGACTGCAAACCTACGAGCAGTACTTC
>TRBJ2-7|TRBV12-3/TRBV12-4|.|.
CASSLVQGYEQYF
TGTGCCAGCAGTTTAGTACAGGGCTACGAGCAGTACTTC
>TRBJ1-1|TRBV3-1|.|.
CASSQDEGFVQGTRRGAFF
TGTGCCAGCAGCCAAGATGAGGGGTTCGTACAGGGAACACGCAGGGGAGCTTTCTTT
>TRBJ1-1|TRBV4-1|TRBD1|.
CASSQAPPGGTGLNTEAFF
TGCGCCAGCAGCCAAGCACCCCCGGGGGGGACAGGGTTGAACACTGAAGCTTTCTTT
>TRBJ2-7|TRBV5-1|.|.
CASSLAGGAREQYF
TGCGCCAGCAGCTTGGCCGGAGGGGCGCGGGAGCAGTACTTC
>TRBJ2-2|TRBV6-2/TRBV6-3|.|few
CASSYRRSSSGELFF
TGTGCCAGCAGTTACAGGCGCTCTAGCAGCGGGGAGCTGTTTTTT
>TRBJ2-3|TRBV4-2|.|.
CASSQGAAADTQYF
TGTGCCAGCAGCCAAGGGGCAGCAGCAGATACGCAGTATTTT
>TRBJ2-1|TRBV29-1|.|.
CSVSPTGNNEQFF
TGCAGCGTGAGCCCTACAGGAAACAATGAGCAGTTCTTC
>TRBJ2-1|TRBV15|TRBD1|.
CATSTYRGLNEQFF
TGTGCCACCAGCACGTACAGGGGCCTGAATGAGCAGTTCTTC